The T cell receptor beta chain under discussion was sequenced for a study of shared clonotypes between healthy human individuals. Using immunoSEQ multiplex PCR, the repertoire was profiled, and TCRdb retains in-frame clones only, with some absent. The data contain some 580,000 clones, about 98% of them seen just once; the ten biggest clones take up 0.3%. Positive CCR7 selection of CD45RO-negative cells yielded the naive CD8 cells, and terminally differentiated effector memory CD45RA+ cells were excluded. The CDR3 loop spans 14 amino acids. Trimming took off 5 bases at V and 0 bases at J, with 9 bases between the two ends. CDR1 is SGHRS and CDR2 is YFSETQ in the germline V gene.

This sequence originates from a man aged 25-45 years in good health. The sample was naive CD8+ T cells sorted from blood. This chain connects TRBV5-1 to TRBJ1-3, with a possible D match to TRBD1 (6 bases). CDR3 region: CASRDSHSGNTIYF. The DNA for the CDR3 is TGCGCCAGCAGGGACAGTCACTCTGGAAACACCATATATTTT. Full variable domain (missing parts from reference TRBV5-1 and TRBJ1-3): KAGVTQTPRYLIKTRGQQVTLSCSPISGHRSVSWYQQTPGQGLQFLFEYFSETQRNKGNFPGRFSGRQFSNSRSEMNVSTLELGDSALYLCASRDSHSGNTIYFGEGSWLTVV.